What follows describes a single TCR beta chain. Its cognate antigen is unknown. Sequencing used immunoSEQ v3. Using immunoSEQ multiplex PCR, the repertoire was profiled, and TCRdb retains in-frame clones only, with some absent. The sample holds about 47,000 clones; roughly 85% are singletons and the top ten take around 5.1%. This sample was taken from a study of TIL therapy for anti-PD-1-resistant metastatic lung cancer. Study-level results: TIL clonotype persistence in blood showed no apparent association with response.

As for time point: pre-treatment sample, taken before nivolumab and TIL therapy. The germline V and J ends were trimmed by 0 bases and 0 bases, with 3 bases remaining between them. Germline loops: CDR1 SGHRS, CDR2 YFSETQ. CDR3 length: 14 amino acids. The chain links TRBV5-1 to TRBJ1-4; D not certain. The sequence derives from a person aged 25 to 79 with non-small cell lung cancer. The input for sequencing was blood, taken at baseline. The CDR3 DNA sequence: TGCGCCAGCAGCTTGGGAGCAACTAATGAAAAACTGTTTTTT. This translates into CASSLGATNEKLFF.